The TCR beta chain described here comes from a study of T cells in Graves' hyperthyroidism and ophthalmopathy (dated by TCRdb to the late 2010s). Study-wide context: Peripheral blood was collected at initial diagnosis, before any treatment. To identify TCR V-J signatures that set the groups apart, the researchers used a discovery cohort of more than 95 patients, made up of roughly 40 with Graves' ophthalmopathy and about 60 with stable Graves' hyperthyroidism. Prospective prediction of ophthalmopathy was tested in an independent validation cohort of some 19 hyperthyroidism patients and 17 patients who later progressed to ophthalmopathy. The 100 or so discovery patients were divided at random into training and test sets in a 7:3 ratio. In six Graves' hyperthyroidism patients, the study also compared T-cell repertoires from thyroid tissue with T-cell repertoires from blood. After sampling, hyperthyroidism patients received methimazole starting at 30 mg daily, and ophthalmopathy patients received high-dose intravenous methylprednisolone. According to the paper, TCR Vbeta CDR3 sequencing was carried out on 120 to 150 peripheral blood samples, which came from 40 to 45 ophthalmopathy, some 73 hyperthyroidism and roughly 17 progressor patients.

TCR beta CDR3 regions were amplified from RNA transcripts. The TCR CDR3 was subjected to a first round of RT-PCR using the HTBI primer set and the Qiagen OneStep RT-PCR kit. Libraries were constructed in a second round of multiplex PCR, after which size selection and purification were performed. Paired-end sequencing of the libraries was performed with 100 bp reads on an Illumina HiSeq2000. The paper's processing steps were these. SOAPnuke was used to process the raw data, removing reads that contained adapters or uncalled bases, had a mean Phred below 15, or lacked an exact match to the constant primer or identifier. COPE v1.2.5 was used to merge high-quality paired reads, and clonotypes were defined as unique nucleotide sequences. MiTCR v1.1 was used to align the clonotypes against IMGT TRBV, TRBD and TRBJ reference segments. Only V-J combinations with frequency above 0.0001, covering about 99% of repertoires, were analysed. A TCS score was defined as the ratio of F50 (clonal expansion) to E x V (chaos), with BLOSUM62-based TCRdist applied between CDR3 peptides within each V-J. Welch's t-statistics and random forest reduced 500 to 550 V-J features to about 12, which were used in a naive Bayes classifier (R e1071). Through fastp at Q25 and MiXCR, TCRdb rebuilt clones from the public reads, retaining in-frame beta chains. Entries are consolidated by CDR3 protein sequence, retaining the most common genes and DNA. TCRdb's processing, not the study's, gives the V and J calls here. This sample holds some 500,000 distinct CDR3 sequences; under 15% were observed only once. 15% to 20% of the sample is taken by the ten largest.

Findings and caveats that apply to the study as a whole: Most expanded thyroid clonotypes (frequency above 0.001) were also detected in blood, suggesting blood repertoires may reflect thyroid immune responses. Sample size was not statistically predetermined, and investigators were not blinded to group allocation. Ophthalmopathy was separated from stable hyperthyroidism by a 13 V-J signature model, with 87.88% sensitivity and roughly 84% specificity obtained in cross-validation and 80%/75% obtained in testing. During validation, the model predicted progression to ophthalmopathy a median of around six months ahead of onset, with around 70% sensitivity and 72% to 85% specificity.

Stable Graves' hyperthyroidism was defined as the absence of progression to ophthalmopathy over 18 months of follow-up. Hyperthyroidism patients were newly diagnosed, with disease duration under 2 months, and aged 18 to 65 years. Patients with uncontrolled infections, other autoimmune diseases, pregnancy or lactation were excluded. Diagnoses were based on clinical symptoms, serum thyroxine and TRAb, thyroid ultrasound and orbital computed tomography. PBMCs were separated from 10 ml of fresh peripheral blood using Ficoll-Paque density gradient centrifugation. Total RNA was extracted using Trizol reagent, and RNA quality was assessed on an Agilent 2100 Bioanalyzer. The germline V gene encodes CDR1 WSHSY and CDR2 SAAADI. The junction shows trimming of 2 bases on V and 5 bases on J, plus 16 bases between the germline ends. The CDR3 runs 16 residues from the cysteine to the phenylalanine. This entry keeps only the CDR3 DNA: 48 bases, framed from base 1.

As regards this clonotype: Its antigen is still unknown. No much larger clone is present one base from it, and per-base qualities are unavailable.

The sample taken for sequencing was blood. Recombination connected TRBV10-2 to TRBJ2-1; 6 matching bases give a weak D call of TRBD2. The origin of this receptor is a woman under 30 with Graves' hyperthyroidism. The CDR3 reads CASSEVFRGNNNEQFF. The DNA is as follows: TGCGCCAGCAGTGAGGTATTTCGGGGGAATAACAATGAGCAGTTCTTC.